A selection of T cell receptor beta chains follows, all from one sample in a study of T cells in Graves' hyperthyroidism and ophthalmopathy. TCRdb analysed the multiplex PCR reads with MiXCR anew, one entry per CDR3 protein. Of hundreds of thousands of distinct CDR3 sequences listed, 11% to 15% were seen once; the top ten hold 10%. Sequenced sample: blood. The receptors were gathered from a woman aged 18-29 years with Graves' hyperthyroidism. CDR3s include the opening cysteine and the closing phenylalanine or tryptophan. A D gene is named only where the DNA matches it firmly. Expanded clones are given a class, and other clones once, few, many or no size at all.

size: .
J: TRBJ2-1
V: TRBV12-3/TRBV12-4
D: .
CDR3: CASSFRGSGEQFF
DNA: TGTGCCAGCAGTTTTAGGGGCTCTGGTGAGCAGTTCTTC

size: many
J: TRBJ2-7
V: TRBV20-1
D: TRBD2
CDR3: CSARTSGSNEQYF
DNA: TGCAGTGCTCGGACTAGCGGGAGTAACGAGCAGTACTTC

size: few
J: TRBJ2-3
V: TRBV6-2/TRBV6-3
D: TRBD2
CDR3: CASTLTSRTDTQYF
DNA: TGTGCCAGCACTTTGACTAGCCGCACAGATACGCAGTATTTT

size: few
J: TRBJ2-3
V: TRBV19
D: TRBD2
CDR3: CASSIRLPIGREEKSTDTQYF
DNA: TGTGCCAGTAGTATTAGGTTGCCCATCGGGCGGGAGGAAAAGAGCACAGATACGCAGTATTTT

size: many
J: TRBJ2-7
V: TRBV12-3/TRBV12-4
D: .
CDR3: CASSFDGYPYEQYF
DNA: TGTGCCAGCAGTTTTGACGGGTACCCCTACGAGCAGTACTTC

size: many
J: TRBJ2-1
V: TRBV10-1
D: .
CDR3: CASSDRGSSYNEQFF
DNA: TGCGCCAGCAGTGACCGGGGGAGCTCCTACAATGAGCAGTTCTTC

size: many
J: TRBJ2-7
V: TRBV2
D: .
CDR3: CASSDEMGEQYF
DNA: TGTGCCAGCAGTGATGAAATGGGGGAGCAGTACTTC

size: few
J: TRBJ2-7
V: TRBV10-3
D: .
CDR3: CAISPSRGQQYF
DNA: TGTGCCATCTCGCCATCACGGGGACAGCAGTACTTC

size: .
J: TRBJ2-1
V: TRBV5-4
D: TRBD2
CDR3: CASSQERLAGAHNEQFF
DNA: TGCGCCAGCAGCCAAGAGAGGCTAGCGGGGGCCCACAATGAGCAGTTCTTC

size: few
J: TRBJ1-1
V: TRBV18
D: .
CDR3: CASSRIGDTEAFF
DNA: TGTGCCAGCTCACGGATCGGAGACACTGAAGCTTTCTTT

size: few
J: TRBJ1-5
V: TRBV10-3
D: .
CDR3: CAISENSDQPQHF
DNA: TGTGCCATCAGTGAGAACAGCGATCAGCCCCAGCATTTT

size: .
J: TRBJ2-7
V: TRBV30
D: TRBD2
CDR3: CAWATAGLAGGAYEQYF
DNA: TGTGCCTGGGCCACCGCGGGACTAGCGGGAGGGGCCTACGAGCAGTACTTC

size: few
J: TRBJ2-2
V: TRBV6-1
D: .
CDR3: CASKGGSGELFF
DNA: TGTGCCAGCAAGGGGGGGAGCGGGGAGCTGTTTTTT

size: .
J: TRBJ2-5
V: TRBV28
D: TRBD1
CDR3: CASRQQGAGETQYF
DNA: TGTGCCAGCAGACAACAGGGGGCAGGGGAGACCCAGTACTTC

size: few
J: TRBJ1-5
V: TRBV6-4
D: .
CDR3: CASSDSGTYNQPQHF
DNA: TGTGCCAGCAGTGACTCCGGCACCTACAATCAGCCCCAGCATTTT

size: few
J: TRBJ2-1
V: TRBV12-3/TRBV12-4
D: TRBD2
CDR3: CASSPPRTSGRNEQFF
DNA: TGTGCCAGCAGTCCACCCCGGACTAGCGGGAGGAATGAGCAGTTCTTC

size: .
J: TRBJ1-6
V: TRBV10-3
D: TRBD1
CDR3: CAISESATGVANSPLHF
DNA: TGTGCCATCAGTGAGTCAGCGACAGGGGTGGCAAATTCACCCCTCCACTTT

size: .
J: TRBJ1-4
V: TRBV5-1
D: .
CDR3: CASSSTVTGEKLFF
DNA: TGCGCCAGCAGCTCGACCGTGACGGGGGAAAAACTGTTTTTT

size: .
J: TRBJ2-7
V: TRBV28
D: .
CDR3: CASSLRRLPYEQYF
DNA: TGTGCCAGCAGTTTACGCAGGCTCCCGTACGAGCAGTACTTC

size: many
J: TRBJ2-1
V: TRBV24-1
D: TRBD2
CDR3: CATSDESGDYNEQFF
DNA: TGTGCCACCAGTGATGAGAGCGGGGATTACAATGAGCAGTTCTTC

size: many
J: TRBJ2-3
V: TRBV5-1
D: TRBD2
CDR3: CANSLVGLAGEYTDTQYF
DNA: TGCGCCAACAGCTTGGTGGGACTAGCGGGAGAATACACAGATACGCAGTATTTT

size: many
J: TRBJ2-7
V: TRBV7-2
D: TRBD1
CDR3: CASSLRQTGNKEQYF
DNA: TGTGCCAGCAGCTTACGACAGACAGGGAATAAGGAGCAGTACTTC

size: few
J: TRBJ1-2
V: TRBV24-1
D: .
CDR3: CATSDWRRMGGYTF
DNA: TGTGCCACCAGTGATTGGCGTCGAATGGGGGGCTACACCTTC

size: few
J: TRBJ2-2
V: TRBV7-9
D: TRBD1
CDR3: CASSAGPGQGADTGELFF
DNA: TGTGCCAGCAGCGCCGGTCCGGGACAGGGGGCGGACACCGGGGAGCTGTTTTTT

size: few
J: TRBJ1-1
V: TRBV28
D: .
CDR3: CASSPPQSPKAFF
DNA: TGTGCCAGCAGTCCTCCGCAGAGCCCTAAAGCTTTCTTT

size: .
J: TRBJ2-2
V: TRBV18
D: .
CDR3: CASSPSRSNTGELFF
DNA: TGTGCCAGCTCACCCAGCAGGAGCAACACCGGGGAGCTGTTTTTT

size: many
J: TRBJ1-4
V: TRBV30
D: .
CDR3: CAWSHRDTNEKLFF
DNA: TGTGCCTGGAGTCACCGGGATACCAATGAAAAACTGTTTTTT

size: many
J: TRBJ2-7
V: TRBV12-3/TRBV12-4
D: .
CDR3: CASSLDTGTYEQYF
DNA: TGTGCCAGCAGTTTAGATACAGGTACCTACGAGCAGTACTTC